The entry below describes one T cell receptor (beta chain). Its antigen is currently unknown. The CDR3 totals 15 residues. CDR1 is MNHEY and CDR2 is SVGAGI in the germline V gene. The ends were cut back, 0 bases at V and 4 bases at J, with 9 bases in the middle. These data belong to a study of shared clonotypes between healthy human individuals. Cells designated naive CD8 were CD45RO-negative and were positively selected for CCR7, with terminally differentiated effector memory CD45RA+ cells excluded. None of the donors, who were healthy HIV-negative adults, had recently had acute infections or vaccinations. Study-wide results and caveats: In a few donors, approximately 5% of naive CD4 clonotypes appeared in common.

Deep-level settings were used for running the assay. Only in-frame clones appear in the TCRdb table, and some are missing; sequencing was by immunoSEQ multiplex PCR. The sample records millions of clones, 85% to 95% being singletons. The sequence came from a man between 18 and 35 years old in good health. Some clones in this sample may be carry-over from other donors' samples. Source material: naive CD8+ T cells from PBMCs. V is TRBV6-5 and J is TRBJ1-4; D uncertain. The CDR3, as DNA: TGTGCCAGCAGTTACTCACAGAGCCTTAATGAAAAACTGTTTTTT. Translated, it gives CASSYSQSLNEKLFF.